The clone carrying this TCR beta chain was detected a few times. This entry is derived from a study of T cells in Graves' hyperthyroidism and ophthalmopathy. Amplification targeted TCR beta CDR3 regions from RNA transcripts. The HTBI primer set served for first-round RT-PCR of the TCR CDR3. TCRdb re-called the multiplex PCR reads with MiXCR, one entry per CDR3 protein. The sample records some 370,000 distinct CDR3 sequences, roughly 17% being singletons. The CDR3 spans 12 residues. Trimming removed 3 bases from V and 6 bases from J, with 9 bases in between. The germline CDR1 and CDR2 sequences are SQVTM and ANQGSEA. Patients aged 18 to 65 with hyperthyroidism were newly diagnosed, with duration under 2 months. Uncontrolled infection, other autoimmune disease, pregnancy or lactation led to exclusion.

The specimen was blood. The origin of this receptor is a woman aged 30 to 39 with Graves' hyperthyroidism that later progressed to Graves' ophthalmopathy. The chain joins TRBV29-1 to TRBJ2-4; D possibly matches TRBD1 or TRBD2 (5 bases each). The CDR3 is CSVDDGGNIQYF. The CDR3 nucleotides read TGCAGCGTTGATGATGGGGGAAACATTCAGTACTTC.